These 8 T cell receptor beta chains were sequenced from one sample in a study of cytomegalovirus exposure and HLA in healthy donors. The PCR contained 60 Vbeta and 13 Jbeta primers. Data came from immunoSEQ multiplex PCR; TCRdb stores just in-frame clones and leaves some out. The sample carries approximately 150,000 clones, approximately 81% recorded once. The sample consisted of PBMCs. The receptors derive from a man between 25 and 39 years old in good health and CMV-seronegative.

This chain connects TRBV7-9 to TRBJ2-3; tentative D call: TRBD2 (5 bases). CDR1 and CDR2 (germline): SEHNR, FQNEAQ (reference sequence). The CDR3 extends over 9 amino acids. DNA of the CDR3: TGTTCCGGAGGTGATACGCAGTATTTT. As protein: CSGGDTQYF. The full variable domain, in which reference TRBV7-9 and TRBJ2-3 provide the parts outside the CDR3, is DTGVSQNPRHKITKRGQNVTFRCDPISEHNRLYWYRQTLGQGPEFLTYFQNEAQLEKSRLLSDRFSAERPKGSFSTLEIQRTEQGDSAMYLCSGGDTQYFGPGTRLTVL.

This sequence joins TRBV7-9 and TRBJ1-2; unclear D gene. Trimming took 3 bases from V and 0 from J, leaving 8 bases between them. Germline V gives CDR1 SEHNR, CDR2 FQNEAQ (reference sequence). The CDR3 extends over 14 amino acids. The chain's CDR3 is CASSFLASNYGYTF. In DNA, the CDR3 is TGTGCCAGCAGCTTCTTGGCCTCTAACTATGGCTACACCTTC.

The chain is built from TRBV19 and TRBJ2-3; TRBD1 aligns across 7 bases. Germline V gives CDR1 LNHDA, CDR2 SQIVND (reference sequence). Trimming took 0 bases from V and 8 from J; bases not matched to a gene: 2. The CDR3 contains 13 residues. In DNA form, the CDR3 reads TGTGCCAGTAGTATAGAAGCAGGGGGTACGCAGTATTTT. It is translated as CASSIEAGGTQYF.

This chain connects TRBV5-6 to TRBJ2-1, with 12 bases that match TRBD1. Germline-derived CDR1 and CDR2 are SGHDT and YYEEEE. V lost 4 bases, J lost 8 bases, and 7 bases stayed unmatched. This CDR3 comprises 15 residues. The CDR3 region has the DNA TGTGCCAGCAGCAGCACGGGACAGGGGGCCGATGAGCAGTTCTTC. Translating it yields CASSSTGQGADEQFF. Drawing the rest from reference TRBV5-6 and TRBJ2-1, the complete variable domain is DAGVTQSPTHLIKTRGQQVTLRCSPKSGHDTVSWYQQALGQGPQFIFQYYEEEERQRGNFPDRFSGHQFPNYSSELNVNALLLGDSALYLCASSSTGQGADEQFFGPGTRLTVL.

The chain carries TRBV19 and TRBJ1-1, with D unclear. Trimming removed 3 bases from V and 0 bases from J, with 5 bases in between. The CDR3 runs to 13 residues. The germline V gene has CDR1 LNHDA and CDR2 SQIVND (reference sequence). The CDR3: CASSMSVNTEAFF. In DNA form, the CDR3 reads TGTGCCAGTAGTATGTCTGTGAACACTGAAGCTTTCTTT.

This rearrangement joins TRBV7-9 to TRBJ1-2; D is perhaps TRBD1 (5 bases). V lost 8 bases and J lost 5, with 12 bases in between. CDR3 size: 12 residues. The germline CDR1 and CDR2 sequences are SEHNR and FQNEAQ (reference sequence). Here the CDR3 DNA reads TGTGCCAGCGAGGACATCACGTATGGCTACACCTTC. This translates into CASEDITYGYTF.

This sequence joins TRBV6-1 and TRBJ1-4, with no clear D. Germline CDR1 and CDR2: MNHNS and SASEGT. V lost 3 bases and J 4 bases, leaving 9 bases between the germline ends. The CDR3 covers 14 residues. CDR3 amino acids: CASSDGISNEKLFF. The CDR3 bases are TGTGCCAGCAGTGACGGGATCAGTAATGAAAAACTGTTTTTT.

The CDR3: CASSPTSGRYSTDTQYF. The CDR3 coding sequence is TGTGCCAGCTCACCGACTAGCGGGAGGTACAGCACAGATACGCAGTATTTT. V usage is TRBV18 and J usage is TRBJ2-3, with 13 bases aligning to TRBD2. Germline V gives CDR1 KGHSH, CDR2 LQKENI. V lost 3 bases to trimming and J lost 0 bases; unmatched junction nucleotides: 3. CDR3 length equals 17 residues.